The sample holds many counts of the clone carrying this TCR beta chain. CDR3 size: 15 residues. J was trimmed by 9 bases and V by 3 bases; bases with no gene match: 5. The germline CDR1 and CDR2 sequences are SNHLY and FYNNEI. The sample belongs to a study of T cells in Graves' hyperthyroidism and ophthalmopathy. Across the study: Peripheral blood sampling occurred at initial diagnosis, before any treatment.

The hyperthyroidism patients had all been newly diagnosed, and their disease duration was under 2 months. Their ages ranged from 18 to 65 years. Amplification of TCR beta CDR3 regions was performed using RNA transcripts as template. A first-round RT-PCR of the TCR CDR3 used the HTBI primer set. In TCRdb, the multiplex PCR reads were re-called with MiXCR into one record per CDR3 protein. The sample consists of about 400,000 distinct CDR3 sequences, roughly 14% of them appearing once. The rearrangement links TRBV2 to TRBJ2-1; 13 nucleotides match TRBD2. This clonotype was sampled from a woman between 18 and 29 years old with Graves' hyperthyroidism that later progressed to Graves' ophthalmopathy. Source material: blood. CDR3 bases: TGTGCCAGCAGTGAGGGGACTAGCGGGATAGGTGAGCAGTTCTTC. Translating it yields CASSEGTSGIGEQFF.